The sequence of this TCR beta chain was determined in a study of blood T cell repertoires in COVID-19. Cohorts were determined from participant-reported clinical history. The protocol was immunoSEQ multiplex PCR, while the TCRdb copy is restricted to in-frame clones and leaves out a portion. The repertoire holds fewer than 400,000 clones, 70% to 90% seen once, with 2.2% in the top ten. The germline V and J ends were trimmed by 1 base and 0 bases, with 16 bases remaining between them. The germline CDR1 and CDR2 sequences are SGHRS and YFSETQ. This CDR3 region has 18 residues. This chain uses TRBV5-1 with TRBJ2-2; perhaps TRBD2 as D (6 bases). This TCR derives from a man younger than 40 who had recovered from COVID-19. Sequencing was performed on PBMCs or T cells enriched from blood (not recorded which). The DNA of the CDR3 is TGCGCCAGCAGCTTGAGGAGGGCCCTGATTGCGAACACCGGGGAGCTGTTTTTT. This sequence encodes CASSLRRALIANTGELFF. Together with reference TRBV5-1 and TRBJ2-2, the CDR3 gives the full variable domain: KAGVTQTPRYLIKTRGQQVTLSCSPISGHRSVSWYQQTPGQGLQFLFEYFSETQRNKGNFPGRFSGRQFSNSRSEMNVSTLELGDSALYLCASSLRRALIANTGELFFGEGSRLTVL.